What follows are 27 T cell receptor beta chains derived from one specimen sequenced in a study of blood T cell repertoires in COVID-19. Using immunoSEQ multiplex PCR, the repertoire was profiled, and TCRdb retains in-frame clones only, with some absent. The sample comprises around 230,000 clones, almost 85% of which are singletons, and approximately 15% rests with the top ten. Specimen: PBMCs or T cells enriched from blood (not recorded which). Receptors were obtained from a man aged 35 to 55 who had recovered from COVID-19.

This chain uses TRBV7-9 with TRBJ2-1, with 11 bases aligning to TRBD2. Germline CDR1 is SEHNR and CDR2 is FQNEAQ (reference sequence). This CDR3 spans 14 amino acids. The V and J ends lost 3 bases and 10 bases, in that order; junction bases with no gene match: 5. For the CDR3, the DNA is TGTGCCAGCAGCTTTAGCGGGAGGGCCGGCGAGCAGTTCTTC. It specifies CASSFSGRAGEQFF.

The gene calls are TRBV15 and TRBJ1-5; no clear D gene. The CDR3 is made up of 13 amino acids. Per the germline V gene, CDR1 is LNHNV and CDR2 is YYDKDF (reference sequence). The V gene lost 2 bases and the J gene lost 6 bases, with 8 bases spanning the gap. CDR3 sequence (DNA): TGTGCCACCAGCAGATCCCAGCGTCAGCCCCAGCATTTT. This translates into CATSRSQRQPQHF.

This sequence joins TRBV25-1 and TRBJ1-2; 8 bases are a match to TRBD1. Trimming cost V 2 bases and J 5 bases; bases outside gene matches: 7. CDR1 is MGHDK and CDR2 is SYGVNS in the germline V gene. The CDR3 is made up of 15 amino acids. The CDR3 bases are TGTGCCAGCAGTGAACAGGGGGCTTCCCTTTATGGCTACACCTTC. This encodes CASSEQGASLYGYTF.

V is TRBV9 and J is TRBJ1-1, with TRBD1 matching 8 bases. V lost 3 bases, J lost 4 bases, and 8 bases stayed unmatched. Germline V CDR1 and CDR2: SGDLS, YYNGEE. The CDR3 sequence is 15 residues long. The CDR3 here is CASSESGGKGTEAFF. The CDR3 DNA sequence: TGTGCCAGCAGCGAATCAGGGGGCAAGGGCACTGAAGCTTTCTTT.

In DNA form, the CDR3 reads TGCAGCGTTGATCCTCGGCTAGCGGGAACAAATGAGCAGTTCTTC. This encodes CSVDPRLAGTNEQFF. This chain links TRBV29-1 with TRBJ2-1; 9 bases are shared with TRBD2. The germline CDR1 and CDR2 sequences are SQVTM and ANQGSEA. V was pared by 3 bases and J by 7 bases, with 10 bases of the junction left unmatched. The CDR3 runs 15 residues.

Here the CDR3 reads CASRPSGIYEQYF. The CDR3 DNA follows: TGTGCCAGCAGGCCTAGCGGGATCTACGAGCAGTACTTC. The genes are TRBV2 and TRBJ2-7; TRBD2 agrees at 9 bases. The CDR3 is 13 residues long. Germline V gene data show CDR1 as SNHLY and CDR2 as FYNNEI. Trimming removed 6 bases from V and 3 bases from J; junction bases left unmatched: 3.

V usage is TRBV6-5 and J usage is TRBJ1-3; TRBD1 might be the D (6 bases). Per germline, CDR1 MNHEY and CDR2 SVGAGI. The V end was cut by 7 bases, the J end by 4 bases, with 14 bases between. This CDR3 region has 14 residues. This CDR3 reads CASTTGGAGNTIYF. The CDR3 DNA follows: TGTGCCAGCACCACCGGGGGGGCAGGAAACACCATATATTTT.

V usage is TRBV9 and J usage is TRBJ2-1; D not certain. With 0 bases removed from V and 6 bases from J, the gap between germline ends came to 7 bases. From germline, CDR1 is SGDLS and CDR2 YYNGEE. CDR3 size: 13 residues. The CDR3 here is CASSVASLNEQFF. The DNA of the CDR3 is TGTGCCAGCAGCGTAGCCAGTCTCAATGAGCAGTTCTTC.

The chain joins TRBV7-9 to TRBJ2-1; TRBD1 might be the D (6 bases). The CDR3 consists of 12 residues. Per germline, CDR1 SEHNR and CDR2 FQNEAQ (reference sequence). V was trimmed by 5 bases and J by 4 bases, leaving 6 bases between them. The CDR3: CASSTGYNEQFF. The CDR3 DNA reads TGTGCCAGCAGCACAGGGTACAATGAGCAGTTCTTC.

The gene calls are TRBV5-1 and TRBJ2-3; TRBD2 is a possible D gene (5 bases). This CDR3 has 15 amino acids. The V end lost 0 bases, the J end lost 2 bases, and 10 bases lay between the germline ends. Germline V gives CDR1 SGHRS, CDR2 YFSETQ. The CDR3 region is CASSLGPGFTDTQYF. The DNA for the CDR3 is TGCGCCAGCAGCTTGGGGCCGGGGTTCACAGATACGCAGTATTTT. The whole variable domain, filled in from reference TRBV5-1 and TRBJ2-3, reads KAGVTQTPRYLIKTRGQQVTLSCSPISGHRSVSWYQQTPGQGLQFLFEYFSETQRNKGNFPGRFSGRQFSNSRSEMNVSTLELGDSALYLCASSLGPGFTDTQYFGPGTRLTVL.

This clone was seen just once. The chain carries TRBV4-3 and TRBJ2-5, with D perhaps TRBD2 (5 bases). This CDR3 spans 12 amino acids. V lost 0 bases and J lost 7, with 6 bases in between. The germline V gene has CDR1 LGHNA and CDR2 YSLEER. In DNA, the CDR3 is TGCGCCAGCAGCCAAGATCGGGGGACCCAGTACTTC. This codes for CASSQDRGTQYF.

The chain has TRBV7-9 and TRBJ2-5; D is possibly TRBD2 (6 bases). The CDR3 is 13 amino acids. The germline V and J ends were trimmed by 5 bases and 2 bases, with 9 bases remaining between them. In germline, CDR1 is SEHNR, CDR2 FQNEAQ (reference sequence). The CDR3: CASSGGLQETQYF. CDR3 coding DNA: TGTGCCAGCAGCGGGGGACTGCAAGAGACCCAGTACTTC.

V gene TRBV7-9 combines with J gene TRBJ1-5, with TRBD1 matching 9 bases. Germline V gene lookup returns CDR1 SEHNR and CDR2 FQNEAQ (reference sequence). This CDR3 contains 14 residues. The V segment lost 5 bases and the J segment 4 bases; nucleotides outside the gene matches: 3. CDR3 in DNA: TGTGCCAGCAGCCCCGGGACAGGGAATCAGCCCCAGCATTTT. Its translation: CASSPGTGNQPQHF.

The chain has TRBV27 and TRBJ2-7, with TRBD1 matching over 9 bases. This CDR3 is built from 14 residues. V dropped 3 bases and J dropped 6; count of bases not matched to a gene: 6. CDR1 and CDR2 (germline): MNHEY, SMNVEV (reference sequence). The DNA for the CDR3 is TGTGCCAGCAGTTTCGACAGGGGGGCATCCGAGCAGTACTTC. This sequence encodes CASSFDRGASEQYF.

This chain uses TRBV9 with TRBJ2-7; tentative D call: TRBD2 (6 bases). The germline CDR1 and CDR2 sequences are SGDLS and YYNGEE. The ends were cut back, 5 bases at V and 13 bases at J, with 22 bases in the middle. The length of the CDR3 is 13 residues. CDR3 coding DNA: TGTGCCAGCAGTTTCGTCTTGCGGGGCCAAAGCTACTTC. Its translation is CASSFVLRGQSYF. The whole variable domain, filled in from reference TRBV9 and TRBJ2-7, reads DSGVTQTPKHLITATGQRVTLRCSPRSGDLSVYWYQQSLDQGLQFLIQYYNGEERAKGNILERFSAQQFPDLHSELNLSSLELGDSALYFCASSFVLRGQSYFGPGTRLTVT.

The V gene is TRBV12-5, the J gene TRBJ1-1; D gene uncertain. CDR3 size: 13 residues. Germline V lookup: CDR1 LGHNT, CDR2 FRNRAP. V was cut by 0 bases and J by 4 bases, with 6 bases left in between. In nucleotides, the CDR3 is TGTGCTAGTGGTTTGGTACGCGGCACTGAAGCTTTCTTT. Its translation: CASGLVRGTEAFF.

The chain carries TRBV24-1 and TRBJ1-1; 7 positions match TRBD1. Unmatched junction bases numbered 9, after V lost 9 bases and J lost 3 bases. The CDR3 loop spans 14 amino acids. The germline V gene has CDR1 KGHDR and CDR2 SFDVKD. As DNA, the CDR3 is TGTGCCACCCGAGGACCTACAGGGGACACTGAAGCTTTCTTT. Amino acids: CATRGPTGDTEAFF.

The rearrangement links TRBV5-1 to TRBJ1-2; D is uncertain. The length of the CDR3 is 13 residues. Trimming removed 6 bases from V and 0 bases from J, with 9 bases in between. Germline CDR1 and CDR2: SGHRS and YFSETQ. The CDR3 DNA follows: TGCGCCAGCACGGAGGGTTCTAACTATGGCTACACCTTC. Protein product: CASTEGSNYGYTF. Combining the CDR3 with reference TRBV5-1 and TRBJ1-2 gives the whole variable domain KAGVTQTPRYLIKTRGQQVTLSCSPISGHRSVSWYQQTPGQGLQFLFEYFSETQRNKGNFPGRFSGRQFSNSRSEMNVSTLELGDSALYLCASTEGSNYGYTFGSGTRLTVV.

J is TRBJ2-5 and V is TRBV2; D ambiguous. V was trimmed by 7 bases and J by 4 bases, leaving 16 bases between them. The CDR3 totals 14 residues. Per the germline V gene, CDR1 is SNHLY and CDR2 is FYNNEI. Here the CDR3 reads CASTVISGRETQYF. CDR3 nucleotide sequence: TGTGCCAGCACGGTTATTTCGGGTAGAGAGACCCAGTACTTC. Complete variable domain (other parts from reference TRBV2 and TRBJ2-5): EPEVTQTPSHQVTQMGQEVILRCVPISNHLYFYWYRQILGQKVEFLVSFYNNEISEKSEIFDDQFSVERPDGSNFTLKIRSTKLEDSAMYFCASTVISGRETQYFGPGTRLLVL.

The rearrangement links TRBV7-2 to TRBJ2-1; 10 bases agree with TRBD2. CDR1 and CDR2 from the germline V gene are SGHTA and FQGNSA. J gave up 7 bases and V 8 bases, and 11 bases lay outside the gene matches. This CDR3 region has 15 residues. This CDR3 is CASENPGLAVNEQFF. The DNA for the CDR3 is TGTGCCAGCGAAAATCCCGGACTAGCGGTGAATGAGCAGTTCTTC. The full variable domain, completed using reference TRBV7-2 and TRBJ2-1, is GAGVSQSPSNKVTEKGKDVELRCDPISGHTALYWYRQSLGQGLEFLIYFQGNSAPDKSGLPSDRFSAERTGGSVSTLTIQRTQQEDSAVYLCASENPGLAVNEQFFGPGTRLTVL.

The chain is built from TRBV20-1 and TRBJ1-5, with a tentative D call TRBD1 (5 bases). V lost 5 bases, J lost 15 bases, and 17 bases lay in between. Germline CDR1 is DFQATT and CDR2 is SNEGSKA (reference sequence). The CDR3 contains 11 residues. In nucleotides, the CDR3 is TGCAGTGCTTCTCAGGGAGGGTCTTGGCATTTT. This encodes CSASQGGSWHF.

The J gene is TRBJ2-2, the V gene TRBV27; TRBD2 matches 7 bases. CDR3 length: 13 residues. Germline CDR1 is MNHEY and CDR2 is SMNVEV (reference sequence). The DNA for the CDR3 is TGTGTTGGGGGGGGTGCGAACACCGGGGAGCTGTTTTTT. Translating it yields CVGGGANTGELFF.

This chain links TRBV5-1 with TRBJ2-2; 7 nucleotides agree with TRBD2. Trimming cost V 3 bases and J 4 bases; bases outside gene matches: 6. Germline CDR1 SGHRS, CDR2 YFSETQ. The CDR3 runs to 15 residues. The CDR3 region has the DNA TGCGCCAGCAGCTCGTCAACGGGAGGCACCGGGGAGCTGTTTTTT. Translating gives CASSSSTGGTGELFF.

This clone was observed a single time. The chain couples TRBV28 to TRBJ2-1, with D possibly TRBD2 on 5 matching bases. CDR1 and CDR2 from the germline V gene are MDHEN and SYDVKM. CDR3 size: 13 residues. V lost 5 bases, J lost 15 bases, and 20 bases lay in between. The CDR3 spells CASSHLTPGSLFF. The DNA of the CDR3 is TGTGCCAGCAGTCATCTAACTCCGGGGAGCCTGTTCTTC.

The rearrangement uses TRBV5-5 and TRBJ2-3; D remains unclear. Germline V CDR1 and CDR2: SGHKS, YYEKEE (reference sequence). CDR3 length equals 14 residues. Trimming pared 1 base from V and 4 bases from J, leaving 10 bases between. The chain's CDR3 is CASSLFPDADTQYF. The DNA of the CDR3 is TGTGCCAGCAGCTTGTTCCCAGATGCAGATACGCAGTATTTT.

The gene calls are TRBV7-2 and TRBJ1-1; 8 bases are shared with TRBD1. Germline-derived CDR1 and CDR2 are SGHTA and FQGNSA. V was pared by 3 bases and J by 6 bases, with 6 bases of the junction left unmatched. This CDR3 spans 14 amino acids. CDR3 bases: TGTGCCAGCAGCTTTGGACAGGGAAGGGCTGAAGCTTTCTTT. Its translation is CASSFGQGRAEAFF.

The chain combines TRBV5-1 with TRBJ1-1, with 9 bases fitting TRBD1. CDR1 and CDR2 from the germline V gene are SGHRS and YFSETQ. This CDR3 spans 13 amino acids. The V segment lost 6 bases and the J segment 2 bases; nucleotides outside the gene matches: 2. The CDR3 DNA follows: TGCGCCAGCACACAGGGGGCCAACACTGAAGCTTTCTTT. Translated, it gives CASTQGANTEAFF.